These 4 T cell receptor beta chains were sequenced from one sample in a study of blood T cells in healthy people across ages. Primed by a sample-barcoded 5' primer and a J-beta primer mix, a second PCR proceeded for about 7 to 12 cycles. TCRdb fed the 5' RACE reads into MiXCR, producing one record per CDR3 protein. The sample consists of 800,000 to 950,000 distinct CDR3 sequences, 35% to 40% of them appearing once. The sequenced material came from blood. These receptors all stem from a man aged 18 to 35 in good health.

V gene TRBV12-3 or TRBV12-4 combines with J gene TRBJ2-3; 11 positions agree with TRBD2. The CDR3 spans 17 residues. Unmatched junction bases numbered 8, after V lost 6 bases and J lost 0 bases. The CDR3 spells CASRKPGLADSTDTQYF. The DNA for the CDR3 is TGTGCCAGCAGGAAACCGGGACTAGCGGATAGCACAGATACGCAGTATTTT.

This clonotype has more than one count but fewer than ten. The V call is TRBV20-1, the J call TRBJ2-3; 11 bases line up with TRBD2. Per the germline V gene, CDR1 is DFQATT and CDR2 is SNEGSKA (reference sequence). The CDR3 contains 16 residues. The V and J ends lost 3 bases and 3 bases, in that order; junction bases with no gene match: 8. For the CDR3, the DNA is TGCAGTGCTAGTCCGGGACTAGCGGACCGTACAGATACGCAGTATTTT. It translates to CSASPGLADRTDTQYF.

The gene calls are TRBV11-1 and TRBJ2-1, with D possibly being TRBD1 (5 bases). CDR3 size: 13 residues. Trimming removed 7 bases from V and 9 bases from J, with 16 bases in between. CDR1 is SGHAT, CDR2 FQDESV, per germline (reference sequence). The CDR3 loop is CASTVTQRGEQFF. The CDR3 coding sequence is TGTGCCAGCACCGTAACCCAAAGGGGTGAGCAGTTCTTC.

CDR3 region: CASSFDRESSGANVLTF. The CDR3 coding sequence is TGCGCCAGCAGCTTCGACCGGGAGAGCTCTGGGGCCAACGTCCTGACTTTC. The rearrangement links TRBV5-1 to TRBJ2-6; D is possibly TRBD2 (6 bases). Germline lookup yields CDR1 SGHRS and CDR2 YFSETQ. This CDR3 is 17 amino acids long. The ends were cut back, 2 bases at V and 0 bases at J, with 12 bases in the middle.